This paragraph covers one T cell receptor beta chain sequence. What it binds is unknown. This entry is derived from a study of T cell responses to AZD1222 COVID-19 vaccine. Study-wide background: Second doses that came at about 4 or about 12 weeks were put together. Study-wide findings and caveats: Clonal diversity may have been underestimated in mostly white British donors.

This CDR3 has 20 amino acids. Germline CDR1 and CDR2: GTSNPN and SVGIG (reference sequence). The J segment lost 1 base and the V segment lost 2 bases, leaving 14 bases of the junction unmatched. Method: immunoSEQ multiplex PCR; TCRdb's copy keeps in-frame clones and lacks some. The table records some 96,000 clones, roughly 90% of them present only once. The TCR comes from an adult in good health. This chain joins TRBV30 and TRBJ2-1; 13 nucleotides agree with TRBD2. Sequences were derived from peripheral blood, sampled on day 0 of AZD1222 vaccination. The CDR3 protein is CAWSSRTSGSPMISYNEQFF. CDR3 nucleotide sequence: TGTGCCTGGAGTTCCCGGACTAGCGGGAGTCCGATGATTTCCTACAATGAGCAGTTCTTC.